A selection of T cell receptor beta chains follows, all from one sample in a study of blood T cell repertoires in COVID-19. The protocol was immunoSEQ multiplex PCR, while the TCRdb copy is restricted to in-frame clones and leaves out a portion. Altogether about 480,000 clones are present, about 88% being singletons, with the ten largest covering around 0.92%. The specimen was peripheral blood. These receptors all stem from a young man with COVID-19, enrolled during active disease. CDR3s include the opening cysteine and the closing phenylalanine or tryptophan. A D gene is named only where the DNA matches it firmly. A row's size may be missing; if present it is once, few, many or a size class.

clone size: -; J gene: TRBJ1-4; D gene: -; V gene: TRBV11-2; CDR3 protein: CASSLDPGGKGKLFF; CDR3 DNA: TGTGCCAGCAGCTTAGATCCCGGCGGAAAGGGGAAACTGTTTTTT
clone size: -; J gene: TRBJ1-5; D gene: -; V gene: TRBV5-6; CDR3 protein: CASSILQGRQPQHF; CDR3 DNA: TGTGCCAGCAGCATACTTCAGGGGCGTCAGCCCCAGCATTTT
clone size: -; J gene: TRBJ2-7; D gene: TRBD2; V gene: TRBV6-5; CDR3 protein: CASSLAGSDSYEQYF; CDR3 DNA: TGTGCCAGCAGCTTAGCGGGGTCCGACTCCTACGAGCAGTACTTC
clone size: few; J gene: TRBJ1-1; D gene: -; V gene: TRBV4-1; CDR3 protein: CASSQDRRGMYTEAFF; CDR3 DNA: TGCGCCAGCAGCCAAGATAGGCGAGGGATGTACACTGAAGCTTTCTTT
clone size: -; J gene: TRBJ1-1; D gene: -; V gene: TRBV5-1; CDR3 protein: CASSLDTVGRTEAFF; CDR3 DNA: TGCGCCAGCAGTTTAGACACAGTGGGGAGGACTGAAGCTTTCTTT
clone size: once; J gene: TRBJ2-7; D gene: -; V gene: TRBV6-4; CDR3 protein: CASSDSRYGAYEQYF; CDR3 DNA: TGTGCCAGCAGTGACTCGAGGTACGGGGCCTACGAGCAGTACTTC
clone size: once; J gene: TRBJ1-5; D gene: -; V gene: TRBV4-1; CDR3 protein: CASSQDIGHLRESQPQHF; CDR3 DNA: TGCGCCAGCAGCCAAGATATTGGGCACTTACGCGAAAGTCAGCCCCAGCATTTT
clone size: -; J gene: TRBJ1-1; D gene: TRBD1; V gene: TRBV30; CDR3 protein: CAWLRQGASTEAFF; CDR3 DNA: TGTGCCTGGCTCAGACAGGGGGCGAGCACTGAAGCTTTCTTT
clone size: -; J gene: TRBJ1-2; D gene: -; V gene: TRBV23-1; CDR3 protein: CASSREGLDGLGYTF; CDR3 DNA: TGCGCCAGCAGTCGAGAGGGACTGGACGGTTTAGGCTACACCTTC
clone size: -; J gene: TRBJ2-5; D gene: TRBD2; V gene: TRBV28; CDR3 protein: CASSVTSGRAGETQYF; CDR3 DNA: TGTGCCAGCAGTGTGACTAGCGGGAGGGCCGGAGAGACCCAGTACTTC
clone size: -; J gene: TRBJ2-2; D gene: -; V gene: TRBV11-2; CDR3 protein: CASSFVASGTGELFF; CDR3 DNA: TGTGCCAGCAGCTTTGTCGCGTCTGGCACCGGGGAGCTGTTTTTT
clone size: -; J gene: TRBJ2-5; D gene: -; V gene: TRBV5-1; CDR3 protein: CASSLGQKQETQYF; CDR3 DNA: TGCGCCAGCAGCTTGGGACAGAAACAAGAGACCCAGTACTTC
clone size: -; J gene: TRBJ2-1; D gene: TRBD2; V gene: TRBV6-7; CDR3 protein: CAGVTSVWNEQFF; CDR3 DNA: TGTGCCGGCGTGACTAGCGTTTGGAATGAGCAGTTCTTC
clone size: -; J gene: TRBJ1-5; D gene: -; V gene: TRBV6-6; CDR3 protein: CASSLSGGSNQPQHF; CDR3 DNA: TGTGCCAGCAGTTTATCGGGAGGTAGCAATCAGCCCCAGCATTTT
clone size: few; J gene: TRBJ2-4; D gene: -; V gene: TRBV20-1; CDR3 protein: CSARIREIQYF; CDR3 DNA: TGCAGTGCTAGGATAAGAGAAATTCAGTACTTC
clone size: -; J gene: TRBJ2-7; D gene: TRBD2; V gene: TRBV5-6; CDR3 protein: CASSLGVLAGSHEQYF; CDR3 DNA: TGTGCCAGCAGCTTGGGGGTATTAGCGGGGAGTCACGAGCAGTACTTC
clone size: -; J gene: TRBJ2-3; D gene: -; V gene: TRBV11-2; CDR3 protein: CASSFNSRVSDTQYF; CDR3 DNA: TGTGCCAGCAGCTTTAATAGCAGGGTTTCAGATACGCAGTATTTT
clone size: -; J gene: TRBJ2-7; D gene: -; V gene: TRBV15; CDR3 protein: CATSRAAGPLSLSEQYF; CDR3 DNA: TGTGCCACCAGCAGAGCGGCGGGACCCCTGTCTCTCTCCGAGCAGTACTTC
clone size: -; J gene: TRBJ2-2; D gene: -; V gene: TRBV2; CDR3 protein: CASTFQGSGELFF; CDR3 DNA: TGTGCCAGCACTTTCCAGGGGTCCGGGGAGCTGTTTTTT
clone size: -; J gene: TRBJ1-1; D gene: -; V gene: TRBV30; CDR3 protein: CAWSVLTVTEAFF; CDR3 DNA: TGTGCCTGGAGTGTACTCACGGTCACTGAAGCTTTCTTT
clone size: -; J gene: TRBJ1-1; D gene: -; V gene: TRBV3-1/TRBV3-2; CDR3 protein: CASSQVRGTEAFF; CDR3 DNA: TGTGCCAGCAGCCAAGTTAGGGGTACTGAAGCTTTCTTT
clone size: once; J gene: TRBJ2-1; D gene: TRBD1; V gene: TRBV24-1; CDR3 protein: CATSDLGQNNEQFF; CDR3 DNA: TGTGCCACCAGTGACCTGGGACAGAACAATGAGCAGTTCTTC
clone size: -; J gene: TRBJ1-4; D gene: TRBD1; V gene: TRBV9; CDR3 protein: CASSPSGTGKLFF; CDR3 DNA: TGTGCCAGCAGCCCATCCGGGACAGGAAAACTGTTTTTT
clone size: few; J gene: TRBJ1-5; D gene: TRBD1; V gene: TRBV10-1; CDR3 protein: CASDRAGRNQPQHF; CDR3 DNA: TGCGCCAGCGACAGGGCGGGGCGCAATCAGCCCCAGCATTTT
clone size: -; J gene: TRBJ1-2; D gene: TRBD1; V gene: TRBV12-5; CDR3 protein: CASGLPHDRGSNYGYTF; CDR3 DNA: TGTGCTAGTGGTTTGCCGCACGACAGGGGATCTAACTATGGCTACACCTTC
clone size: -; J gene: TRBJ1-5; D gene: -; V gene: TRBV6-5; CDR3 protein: CATDQGYQPQHF; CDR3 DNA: TGTGCCACCGATCAGGGGTATCAGCCCCAGCATTTT
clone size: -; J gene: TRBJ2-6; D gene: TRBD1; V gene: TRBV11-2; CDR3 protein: CASRSIRDRDHSGANVLTF; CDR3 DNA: TGTGCCAGCAGATCGATCCGGGACAGGGATCACTCTGGGGCCAACGTCCTGACTTTC
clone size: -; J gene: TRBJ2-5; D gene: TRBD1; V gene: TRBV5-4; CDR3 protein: CASSLDGTAGETQYF; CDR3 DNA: TGTGCCAGCAGCTTGGACGGGACAGCCGGAGAGACCCAGTACTTC
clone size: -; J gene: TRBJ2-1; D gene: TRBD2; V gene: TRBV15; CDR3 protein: CATSRGGGGYNEQFF; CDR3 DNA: TGTGCCACCAGCAGAGGTGGCGGGGGTTACAATGAGCAGTTCTTC
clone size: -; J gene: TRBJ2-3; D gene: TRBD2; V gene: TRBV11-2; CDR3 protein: CASSPGALAGLRTDTQYF; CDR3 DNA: TGTGCCAGCAGCCCAGGGGCACTAGCGGGATTACGGACAGATACGCAGTATTTT
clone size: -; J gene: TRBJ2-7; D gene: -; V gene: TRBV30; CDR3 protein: CAWTGQGWEQYF; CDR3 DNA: TGTGCCTGGACGGGACAAGGCTGGGAGCAGTACTTC
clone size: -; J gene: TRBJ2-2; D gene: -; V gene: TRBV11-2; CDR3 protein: CASSSSRGLAGELFF; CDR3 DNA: TGTGCCAGCAGCTCATCGCGGGGGCTGGCCGGGGAGCTGTTTTTT
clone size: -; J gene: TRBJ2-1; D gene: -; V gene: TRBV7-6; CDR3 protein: CASSHESRSYNEQFF; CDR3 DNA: TGTGCCAGCAGCCACGAGTCCCGCTCCTACAATGAGCAGTTCTTC
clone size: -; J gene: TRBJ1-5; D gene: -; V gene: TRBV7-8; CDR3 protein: CASSSGTLRNQPQHF; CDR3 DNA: TGTGCCAGCAGCTCCGGGACACTGCGCAATCAGCCCCAGCATTTT
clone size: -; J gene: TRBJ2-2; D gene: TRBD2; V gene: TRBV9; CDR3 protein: CASRGTSGSGELFF; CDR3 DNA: TGTGCCAGCAGGGGTACTAGCGGGAGTGGGGAGCTGTTTTTT
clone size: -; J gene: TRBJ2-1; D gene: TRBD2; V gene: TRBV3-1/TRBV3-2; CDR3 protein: CASTATSGSKFF; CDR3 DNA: TGTGCCAGCACCGCCACTAGCGGGAGCAAGTTCTTC
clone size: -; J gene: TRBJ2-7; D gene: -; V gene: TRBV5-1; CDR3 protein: CASKQANSYEQYF; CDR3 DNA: TGCGCCAGTAAACAGGCGAACTCCTACGAGCAGTACTTC
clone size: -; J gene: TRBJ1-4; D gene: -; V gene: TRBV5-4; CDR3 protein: CASSPGQRVDEKLFF; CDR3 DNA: TGTGCCAGCAGCCCCGGACAGAGGGTGGATGAAAAACTGTTTTTT
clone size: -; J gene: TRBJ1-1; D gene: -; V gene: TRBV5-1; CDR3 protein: CASSEVQGDEAFF; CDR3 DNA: TGCGCCAGCAGCGAAGTACAGGGCGATGAAGCTTTCTTT
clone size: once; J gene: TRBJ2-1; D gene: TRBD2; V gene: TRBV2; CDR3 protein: CASRIRDYIYNEQFF; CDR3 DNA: TGTGCCAGCAGGATCCGGGACTATATCTACAATGAGCAGTTCTTC
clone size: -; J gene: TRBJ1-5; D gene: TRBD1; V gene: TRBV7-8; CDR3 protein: CASSLPGRGSNQPQHF; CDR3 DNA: TGTGCCAGCAGCCTACCGGGCAGGGGGAGCAATCAGCCCCAGCATTTT
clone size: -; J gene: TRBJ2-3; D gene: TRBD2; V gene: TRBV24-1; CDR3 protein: CATSDSGRASDTQYF; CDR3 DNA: TGTGCCACCAGTGACAGCGGGAGGGCCTCGGATACGCAGTATTTT
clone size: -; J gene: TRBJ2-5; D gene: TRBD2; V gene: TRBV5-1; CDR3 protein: CASSLGAGMYQETQYF; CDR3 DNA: TGCGCCAGCAGCTTGGGAGCGGGGATGTACCAAGAGACCCAGTACTTC
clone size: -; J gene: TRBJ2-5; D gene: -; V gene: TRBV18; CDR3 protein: CASSPQRLEEETQYF; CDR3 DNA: TGTGCCAGCTCACCCCAGAGACTAGAGGAAGAGACCCAGTACTTC
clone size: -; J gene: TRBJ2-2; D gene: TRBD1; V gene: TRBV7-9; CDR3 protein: CASSKTGNGELFF; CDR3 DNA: TGTGCCAGCAGCAAGACAGGGAACGGGGAGCTGTTTTTT
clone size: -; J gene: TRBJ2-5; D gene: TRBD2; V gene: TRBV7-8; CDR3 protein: CASSSDSPSFGGQETQYF; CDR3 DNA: TGTGCCAGCAGCTCCGATTCCCCTAGTTTCGGGGGGCAAGAGACCCAGTACTTC
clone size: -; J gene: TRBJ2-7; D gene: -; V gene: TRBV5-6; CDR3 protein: CASSTFRGAPHEQYF; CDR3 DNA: TGTGCCAGCAGCACTTTCCGGGGGGCCCCCCACGAGCAGTACTTC
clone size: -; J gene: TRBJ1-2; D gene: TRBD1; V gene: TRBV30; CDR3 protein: CAFDRGNYGYTF; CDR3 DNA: TGTGCCTTCGACAGGGGAAACTATGGCTACACCTTC
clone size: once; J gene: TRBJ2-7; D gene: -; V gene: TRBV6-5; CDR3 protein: CASRNRVGEQYF; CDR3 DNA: TGTGCCAGCAGAAACAGGGTTGGGGAGCAGTACTTC
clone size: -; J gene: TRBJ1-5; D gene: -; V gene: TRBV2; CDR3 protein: CASSEFAGSQPQHF; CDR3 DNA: TGTGCCAGCAGTGAATTCGCGGGATCTCAGCCCCAGCATTTT
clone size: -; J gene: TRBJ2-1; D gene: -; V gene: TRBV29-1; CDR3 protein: CSVRGGFFNEQFF; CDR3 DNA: TGCAGCGTGAGGGGGGGGTTTTTCAATGAGCAGTTCTTC
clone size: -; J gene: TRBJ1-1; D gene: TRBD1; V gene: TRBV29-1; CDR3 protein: CSARQGLANTEAFF; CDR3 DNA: TGCAGCGCTAGACAGGGCCTGGCGAACACTGAAGCTTTCTTT
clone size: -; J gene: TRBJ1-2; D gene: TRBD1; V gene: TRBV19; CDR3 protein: CASSSPGGSNYGYTF; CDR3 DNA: TGTGCCAGTAGTTCGCCAGGGGGCTCTAACTATGGCTACACCTTC
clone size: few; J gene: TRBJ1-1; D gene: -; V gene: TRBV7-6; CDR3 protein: CASSRAGTEAFF; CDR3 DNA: TGTGCCAGCAGCCGTGCGGGTACTGAAGCTTTCTTT